The rows below give T cell receptor beta chains drawn from one sample of a study of PD-1 blockade in classical Hodgkin lymphoma. Assay used: immunoSEQ multiplex PCR; TCRdb lists only in-frame clones, some missing. The table records fewer than 3,500 clones, less than 80% of them present only once. Source: CD8+ T cells from blood, taken at baseline. These receptors came from a human donor with classical Hodgkin lymphoma. The CDR3 runs from the conserved cysteine through the conserved F or W. Each record gives: D gene, V gene, clone size, J gene, CDR3 protein, CDR3 DNA. D genes are given only for firm matches. Clone size appears in some rows only: once, few, many, or a class for an expanded clone.

D: -
V: TRBV9
size: few
J: TRBJ1-1
CDR3: CASSVVLNTEAFF
DNA: TGTGCCAGCAGCGTAGTACTGAACACTGAAGCTTTCTTT

D: TRBD1
V: TRBV18
size: -
J: TRBJ2-7
CDR3: CASSPRTGSEGEQYF
DNA: TGTGCCAGCTCACCAAGGACAGGGAGTGAAGGCGAGCAGTACTTC

D: TRBD1
V: TRBV19
size: -
J: TRBJ1-1
CDR3: CALGTGDDTEAFF
DNA: TGTGCATTAGGGACAGGGGACGACACTGAAGCTTTCTTT

D: -
V: TRBV10-3
size: -
J: TRBJ1-2
CDR3: CAIRKFDRFSNYGYTF
DNA: TGTGCCATCAGAAAATTCGACCGATTTTCTAACTATGGCTACACCTTC

D: -
V: TRBV4-1
size: -
J: TRBJ1-1
CDR3: CASSQLSWTTLPAAFF
DNA: TGCGCCAGCAGCCAGCTCTCCTGGACGACCCTCCCGGCAGCTTTCTTT

D: -
V: TRBV11-3
size: -
J: TRBJ1-2
CDR3: CASSRRQDHYGYTF
DNA: TGTGCCAGCAGCCGAAGACAGGACCACTATGGCTACACCTTC

D: -
V: TRBV18
size: -
J: TRBJ2-3
CDR3: CASSPAHGAITDTQYF
DNA: TGTGCCAGCTCACCAGCTCACGGGGCCATCACAGATACGCAGTATTTT

D: -
V: TRBV12-5
size: -
J: TRBJ2-7
CDR3: CASGLGLSYEQYF
DNA: TGTGCTAGTGGTTTGGGATTGTCATACGAGCAGTACTTC

D: -
V: TRBV28
size: -
J: TRBJ2-2
CDR3: CASSSWTLYTGELFF
DNA: TGTGCCAGCAGTTCGTGGACGCTTTACACCGGGGAGCTGTTTTTT

D: -
V: TRBV2
size: few
J: TRBJ1-6
CDR3: CVTGHSPLHF
DNA: TGTGTTACAGGGCATTCACCCCTCCACTTT

D: TRBD1
V: TRBV11-2
size: once
J: TRBJ2-1
CDR3: CASSFTGGRSEQFF
DNA: TGTGCCAGCAGCTTTACAGGGGGTAGGAGTGAGCAGTTCTTC

D: -
V: TRBV28
size: -
J: TRBJ1-6
CDR3: CASSYLGEGNSPLHF
DNA: TGTGCCAGCAGTTACCTCGGGGAAGGCAATTCACCCCTCCACTTT

D: TRBD1
V: TRBV2
size: -
J: TRBJ1-4
CDR3: CASSEPDRAEEKLFF
DNA: TGTGCCAGCAGTGAACCCGACAGGGCGGAGGAAAAACTGTTTTTT

D: TRBD2
V: TRBV4-3
size: once
J: TRBJ2-1
CDR3: CASSQDPARGATYNEQFF
DNA: TGCGCCAGCAGCCAAGACCCCGCGCGGGGGGCCACCTACAATGAGCAGTTCTTC

D: TRBD1
V: TRBV7-2
size: once
J: TRBJ1-1
CDR3: CASSPDRPTEAFF
DNA: TGTGCCAGCAGCCCGGACAGGCCCACTGAAGCTTTCTTT

D: -
V: TRBV28
size: -
J: TRBJ1-1
CDR3: CASSFLMEDTEAFF
DNA: TGTGCCAGCAGTTTTTTAATGGAGGACACTGAAGCTTTCTTT

D: TRBD1
V: TRBV5-1
size: once
J: TRBJ2-7
CDR3: CASSLETGGYEQYF
DNA: TGCGCCAGCAGCCTCGAGACAGGGGGCTACGAGCAGTACTTC

D: -
V: TRBV2
size: -
J: TRBJ2-1
CDR3: CASSRSGGSPFNEQFF
DNA: TGTGCCAGCAGTCGTTCCGGGGGATCTCCTTTCAATGAGCAGTTCTTC

D: -
V: TRBV6-5
size: -
J: TRBJ2-7
CDR3: CASSYSGAYEQYF
DNA: TGTGCCAGCAGTTACTCAGGGGCATACGAGCAGTACTTC

D: -
V: TRBV15
size: once
J: TRBJ1-2
CDR3: CATSRDRGWSRSFGYTF
DNA: TGTGCCACCAGCAGAGATCGCGGTTGGTCCCGCAGCTTCGGCTACACCTTC

D: TRBD1
V: TRBV27
size: -
J: TRBJ2-1
CDR3: CASGTGRNEQFF
DNA: TGTGCCAGCGGGACAGGTCGGAATGAGCAGTTCTTC

D: TRBD2
V: TRBV7-7
size: -
J: TRBJ2-3
CDR3: CASSLNRRLAGGADTQYF
DNA: TGTGCCAGCAGCTTAAACCGAAGACTAGCGGGGGGCGCAGATACGCAGTATTTT

D: -
V: TRBV11-3
size: once
J: TRBJ2-3
CDR3: CASSLTPGSTDTQYF
DNA: TGTGCCAGCAGCTTAACCCCGGGCAGCACAGATACGCAGTATTTT

D: TRBD1
V: TRBV2
size: -
J: TRBJ2-7
CDR3: CASLGQGKNEQYF
DNA: TGTGCCAGCTTAGGACAGGGGAAGAACGAGCAGTACTTC

D: TRBD1
V: TRBV6-5
size: -
J: TRBJ1-5
CDR3: CASSFTGGSNQPQHF
DNA: TGTGCCAGCAGTTTCACAGGGGGTAGCAATCAGCCCCAGCATTTT

D: -
V: TRBV19
size: -
J: TRBJ1-2
CDR3: CASSPPGTNYGYTF
DNA: TGTGCCAGTAGCCCCCCGGGTACTAACTATGGCTACACCTTC

D: -
V: TRBV6-5
size: -
J: TRBJ1-1
CDR3: CASSYGGPGGNTEAFF
DNA: TGTGCCAGCAGTTATGGCGGCCCTGGAGGGAACACTGAAGCTTTCTTT

D: -
V: TRBV18
size: few
J: TRBJ1-5
CDR3: CASSPNFNQPQHF
DNA: TGTGCCAGCTCACCTAACTTCAATCAGCCCCAGCATTTT

D: -
V: TRBV27
size: -
J: TRBJ1-5
CDR3: CASSLGGGSNQPQHF
DNA: TGTGCCAGCAGTTTAGGTGGAGGAAGCAATCAGCCCCAGCATTTT

D: -
V: TRBV4-2
size: few
J: TRBJ1-1
CDR3: CASSQDRSVTEAFF
DNA: TGTGCCAGCAGCCAAGATAGGTCGGTCACTGAAGCTTTCTTT

D: TRBD1
V: TRBV9
size: few
J: TRBJ1-3
CDR3: CASSSRTGMDTGNTIYF
DNA: TGTGCCAGCAGCTCCCGGACAGGGATGGATACTGGAAACACCATATATTTT

D: TRBD2
V: TRBV6-6
size: -
J: TRBJ2-7
CDR3: CASGLAVREQYF
DNA: TGTGCCAGTGGACTAGCGGTCCGCGAGCAGTACTTC

D: -
V: TRBV5-8
size: -
J: TRBJ1-1
CDR3: CASSLSLGAGVTEAFF
DNA: TGTGCCAGCAGCTTGTCTCTGGGGGCAGGGGTCACTGAAGCTTTCTTT

D: -
V: TRBV6-5
size: -
J: TRBJ1-2
CDR3: CASSAPWGAAGYTF
DNA: TGTGCCAGCAGTGCCCCGTGGGGGGCGGCTGGCTACACCTTC

D: -
V: TRBV29-1
size: -
J: TRBJ1-1
CDR3: CSAPGQPTNTEAFF
DNA: TGCAGCGCCCCTGGACAGCCAACTAACACTGAAGCTTTCTTT

D: TRBD2
V: TRBV4-3
size: -
J: TRBJ2-1
CDR3: CASSQDLAGGTYNEQFF
DNA: TGCGCCAGCAGCCAAGATCTAGCGGGGGGCACCTACAATGAGCAGTTCTTC

D: -
V: TRBV7-4
size: -
J: TRBJ1-2
CDR3: CASGTAEIYGYTF
DNA: TGTGCCAGTGGGACGGCGGAAATCTATGGCTACACCTTC

D: -
V: TRBV19
size: -
J: TRBJ1-1
CDR3: CASRPGGNTEAFF
DNA: TGTGCCAGTAGACCGGGGGGTAACACTGAAGCTTTCTTT

D: -
V: TRBV19
size: -
J: TRBJ1-2
CDR3: CASSIDRTGLPYGYTF
DNA: TGTGCCAGTAGTATAGATCGGACGGGACTCCCTTATGGCTACACCTTC

D: TRBD2
V: TRBV4-3
size: -
J: TRBJ2-5
CDR3: CASSQYSGRVGETQYF
DNA: TGCGCCAGCAGCCAATATTCAGGGAGGGTCGGAGAGACCCAGTACTTC

D: TRBD1
V: TRBV5-1
size: -
J: TRBJ1-5
CDR3: CASSLDRGAGQPQHF
DNA: TGCGCCAGCAGCTTGGACAGGGGGGCAGGACAGCCCCAGCATTTT

D: -
V: TRBV5-5
size: -
J: TRBJ1-5
CDR3: CASSLRTGNQPQHF
DNA: TGTGCCAGCAGCTTGAGGACGGGCAATCAGCCCCAGCATTTT

D: -
V: TRBV9
size: -
J: TRBJ1-2
CDR3: CASSVGDGFNYGYTF
DNA: TGTGCCAGCAGCGTGGGGGACGGTTTTAACTATGGCTACACCTTC

D: -
V: TRBV11-1
size: few
J: TRBJ2-7
CDR3: CASREGLSYEQYF
DNA: TGTGCCAGCAGAGAGGGGTTATCCTACGAGCAGTACTTC